The TCR beta chain under discussion was sequenced for a study of blood T cell repertoires in COVID-19. Overall study context: Italy, Spain and the United States were the sources of the convalescent and acute COVID-19 samples. From T cells, B-cell-depleted T cells, or PBMCs came the material, which was cDNA or gDNA.

The germline CDR1 and CDR2 sequences are LNHDA and SQIVND (reference sequence). The CDR3 extends over 14 amino acids. V shed 9 bases, J shed 8 bases, and the junction held 15 bases outside the gene matches. Original processing methods: Reference gene primer amplification yielded estimated nucleated cell counts. Produced via immunoSEQ multiplex PCR; TCRdb's table is partial and in-frame only. That table is the source of V, J and clone size, and D and trimming were worked out from the DNA. The sample has 60,000 or so clones, approximately 84% seen once. The gene calls are TRBV19 and TRBJ1-2; 7 bases map to TRBD1. The sequenced material came from peripheral blood. This TCR derives from a man in his 60s with acute or convalescent COVID-19. The CDR3 loop is CASQGGPGGLGYTF. DNA for the CDR3: TGTGCCAGCCAGGGGGGACCAGGTGGGCTAGGCTACACCTTC. Based on the CDR3 plus reference TRBV19 and TRBJ1-2, the full variable domain is DGGITQSPKYLFRKEGQNVTLSCEQNLNHDAMYWYRQDPGQGLRLIYYSQIVNDFQKGDIAEGYSVSREKKESFPLTVTSAQKNPTAFYLCASQGGPGGLGYTFGSGTRLTVV.